This TCR beta chain was profiled in a study of neurological immune-mediated disorders. In this sample, this clonotype turned up a few times. TCRdb re-derived calls from the 5' RACE reads in MiXCR, one entry per CDR3 protein. The repertoire includes 44,000 or so distinct CDR3 sequences, about 6% of them detected once, and about 0.57% sits in the top ten. The CDR3 is 14 residues long. V was clipped by 8 bases and J by 6 bases, with 19 bases between them. The V gene's germline CDR1 is MDHEN and CDR2 SYDVKM. The rearrangement joins TRBV28 to TRBJ1-2, with D possibly being TRBD1 (6 bases). This clonotype originated in a woman aged 40 to 50 in good health. The sequenced sample was CD4+ T cells from blood. CDR3 residues: CASFRQGLGDGYTF. Written as DNA, the CDR3 is TGTGCCAGCTTCCGGCAGGGGCTGGGGGATGGCTACACCTTC.